The source of this T cell receptor beta chain is a study of post-analysis software for immune sequencing data. As to this clonotype: Antigen: not known.

Incorporated into the TCR beta cDNA libraries were unique molecular identifiers, which served to reduce PCR and sequencing biases. MiXCR, applied by TCRdb to the PCR reads, yields one record per CDR3 protein. Among 750,000 to 950,000 distinct CDR3 sequences listed, 53% were seen once. General study findings and limits: Roughly 5 TRBV segments occurring more often in patients than controls included TRBV5-6, TRBV5-1 and TRBV20-1.

With 7 bases clipped from V and 11 bases from J, the junction kept 13 bases outside the gene matches. The CDR3 covers 12 residues. Germline loops: CDR1 DFQATT, CDR2 SNEGSKA (reference sequence). The sample taken for sequencing was blood. The receptor comes from a girl between 5 and 17 years old with multiple sclerosis. The chain employs TRBV20-1 and TRBJ2-5, with 7 bases lining up with TRBD2. DNA for the CDR3: TGCAGTGGGGCAGGCCGGGCGGGGGAGCAGTACTTC. This gives the protein CSGAGRAGEQYF.